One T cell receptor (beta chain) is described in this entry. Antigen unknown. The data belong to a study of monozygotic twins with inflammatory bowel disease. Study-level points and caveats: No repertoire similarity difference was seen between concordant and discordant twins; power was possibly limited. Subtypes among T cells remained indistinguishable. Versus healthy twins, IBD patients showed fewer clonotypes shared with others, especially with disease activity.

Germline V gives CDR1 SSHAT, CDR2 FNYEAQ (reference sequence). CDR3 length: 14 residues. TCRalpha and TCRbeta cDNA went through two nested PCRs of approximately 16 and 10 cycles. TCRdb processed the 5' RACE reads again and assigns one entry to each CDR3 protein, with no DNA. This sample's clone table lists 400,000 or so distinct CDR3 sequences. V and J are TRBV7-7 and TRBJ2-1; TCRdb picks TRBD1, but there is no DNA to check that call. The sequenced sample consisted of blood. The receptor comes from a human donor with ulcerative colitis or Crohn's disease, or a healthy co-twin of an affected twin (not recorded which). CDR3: CASSLAGGRHEQFF.